This TCR beta chain was documented in a study of cytomegalovirus exposure and HLA in healthy donors. Per germline, CDR1 MNHNY and CDR2 SVGAGI (reference sequence). With 10 bases removed from V and 0 bases from J, the gap between germline ends came to 9 bases. This CDR3 region has 12 residues. PCR used 60 Vbeta primers and 13 Jbeta primers. The assay was immunoSEQ multiplex PCR, and TCRdb's table has in-frame clones only and misses some. Altogether approximately 160,000 clones are present, 82% being singletons, with the ten largest covering roughly 1.6%. Specimen: PBMCs. The rearrangement links TRBV6-6 to TRBJ1-2; D is ambiguous. This TCR came from a girl under 18 in good health and CMV-seropositive. The DNA for the CDR3 is TGTGCCATCTTCAACACTAACTATGGCTACACCTTC. It yields the protein CAIFNTNYGYTF.